The T cell receptor beta chain described here comes from a study of graft-versus-host responses after intestinal transplantation. Study conclusions and caveats: Detected in recipient marrow were GvH clones, some of which were first observed in ileum or blood. After transplant, early declines in HvG clones were associated with peak levels of circulating GvH clones. Allograft clonal ratios (graft-versus-host to host-versus-graft) were high in patients who had graft-donor T cell macrochimerism.

Note on this clone: The antigen remains undetermined.

The germline V and J ends were trimmed by 1 base and 6 bases, with 10 bases remaining between them. Germline CDR1 reads SGDLS; CDR2 reads YYNGEE. The CDR3 totals 13 residues. Here immunoSEQ multiplex PCR was the method, and the copy in TCRdb shows in-frame clones only, minus some. The table shows about 78,000 clones, with roughly 91% occurring only once. The sequenced sample was unstimulated CD8+ T cells sorted from spleen or lymph node cells, obtained before transplant. The sequence was obtained from a human donor who was the organ donor for an intestinal transplant. The chain employs TRBV9 and TRBJ1-1; no clear D gene. CDR3 DNA sequence: TGTGCCAGCAGCGTATCATGGGGTCCTGAAGCTTTCTTT. Protein product: CASSVSWGPEAFF. Filled out from reference TRBV9 and TRBJ1-1, the complete variable domain reads DSGVTQTPKHLITATGQRVTLRCSPRSGDLSVYWYQQSLDQGLQFLIQYYNGEERAKGNILERFSAQQFPDLHSELNLSSLELGDSALYFCASSVSWGPEAFFGQGTRLTVV.